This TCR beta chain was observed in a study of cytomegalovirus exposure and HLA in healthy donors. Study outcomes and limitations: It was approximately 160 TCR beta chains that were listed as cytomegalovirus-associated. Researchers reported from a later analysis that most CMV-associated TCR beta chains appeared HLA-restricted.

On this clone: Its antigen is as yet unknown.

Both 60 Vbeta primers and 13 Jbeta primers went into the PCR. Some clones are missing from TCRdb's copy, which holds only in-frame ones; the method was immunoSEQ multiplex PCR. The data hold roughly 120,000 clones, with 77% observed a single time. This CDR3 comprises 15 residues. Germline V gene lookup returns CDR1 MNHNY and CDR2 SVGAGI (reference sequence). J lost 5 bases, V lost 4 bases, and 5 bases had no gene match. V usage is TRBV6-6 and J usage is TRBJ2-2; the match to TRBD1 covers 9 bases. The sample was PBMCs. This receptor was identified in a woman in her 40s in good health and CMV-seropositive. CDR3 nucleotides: TGTGCCAGCAGTTCAAACAGGGGGCGGACCGGGGAGCTGTTTTTT. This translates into CASSSNRGRTGELFF.